A single TCR beta chain is shown here with its context. This clone appeared once. Its recognized antigen is unknown. Base-call qualities are not available, and no considerably larger clone is one nucleotide away. This specimen belongs to a study of blood T cell repertoires in COVID-19 (TCRdb year 2020). Regarding the research as a whole: Samples covering the acute and convalescent phases of COVID-19 were provided by collaborators in the United States, Italy and Spain. Samples were obtained from the ongoing ImmuneRACE study (first 160 participants) and from 1,254 subjects provided by 6 global collaborators. A de-identified subject ID, COVID-19 status, age in years and sex were almost always included in the sample metadata. The prospective study material was composed of cDNA or gDNA derived from T cells, B-cell-depleted T cells, or PBMCs. Where available, HLA class I and class II types were obtained from metadata supplied by the sample provider rather than from assay-based typing. Deeply sampled blood TCRbeta repertoires from subjects exposed to, actively infected with, or recovered from COVID-19 were included in the dataset. The repertoires were released in a freely available public database meant as a resource for research on the immune response to SARS-CoV-2. General study outcomes and caveats: Clinical and demographic metadata were provided uncurated, with the amount varying by source and participant.

Participants in the prospective study were aged roughly 18 to 95 years, lived in about two dozen United States geographic areas, and enrolled through a virtual design. In the prospective study, cohorts were assigned on the basis of participant-reported clinical history obtained from a screening survey and a study questionnaire. In the prospective study, whole blood, serum and a nasopharyngeal or oropharyngeal swab were collected from each participant by mobile phlebotomists. Participants in the prospective study had the option to provide additional blood draws and questionnaires over an approximately two-month period. Before DNA extraction, prospective study blood samples were shipped either frozen or at room temperature. TCRbeta CDR3 regions were amplified from genomic DNA using the immunoSEQ Assay, a bias-controlled multiplex PCR. The original pipeline was this. Nucleated cell counts per sample were estimated from amplification of reference gene primers within the assay. Sequence reads were collapsed and filtered to measure the absolute abundance of every unique TCRbeta CDR3 rearrangement. For each sample, productive Simpson clonality was calculated as the square root of Simpson's diversity index over productive rearrangements. TCRdb limited this immuneACCESS table to in-frame rearrangements with V and J called. A share of clones is missing; checked studies link under half to unresolved V genes, and the rest is unexplained. V, J and clone size are those of that table, while D and trimming were read from the DNA. For this sample the table gives 200,000 to 300,000 clones, of which almost 85% were detected only once. About 9.3% of the sample is in the top ten clones.

Looking up the germline V gene (reference sequence) yields CDR1 LNHDA and CDR2 SQIVND. Clipping removes 5 bases from V and 1 base from J, with 5 as the unmatched junction base count. Its CDR3 holds 15 amino acids, cysteine through phenylalanine. The read is trimmed to its CDR3 DNA, 45 bases read in frame from base 1. The V gene is TRBV19 and the J gene is TRBJ1-3, and TRBD1 aligns with 7 junction nucleotides. This TCR came from a woman aged 45-65 years with acute COVID-19. The sequencing sample was made of PBMCs or T cells enriched from blood (not recorded which). At the DNA level, the sequence is TGTGCCAGTAGTGCTAAGGACAGGTCTGGAAACACCATATATTTT. This translates into CASSAKDRSGNTIYF.